This T cell receptor beta chain is from a study of shared clonotypes between healthy human individuals. Broader study findings: Only blood was sampled, and tissue TCR repertoires likely differ from blood ones.

Negatively enriched CD4+ T cells were divided by CD45RA into naive and memory. Note on this clone: Its antigen remains unknown.

Trimming cost V 4 bases and J 2 bases, with 12 bases left between them. In germline, CDR1 is MNHNS, CDR2 SASEGT. This CDR3 contains 14 residues. The table came from immunoSEQ multiplex PCR; TCRdb's copy has only in-frame clones and leaves some out. The repertoire holds approximately 2.4 million clones, with 90% to 97% as singletons. The chain employs TRBV6-1 and TRBJ2-7; no definite D call. Material: naive CD4+ T cells sorted from blood. This sample's subset: CD45RA+ positively selected. The receptor was derived from a man between 18 and 35 years old in good health. The CDR3 here is CASSVRATTYEQYF. Here the CDR3 DNA reads TGTGCCAGCAGTGTACGGGCTACAACCTACGAGCAGTACTTC.